Listed below are T cell receptor beta chains from one sample, sequenced in a study of technical replicates of blood from several donors. Some clones are missing from TCRdb's copy, which holds only in-frame ones; the method was immunoSEQ multiplex PCR. The sample includes about 88,000 clones, approximately 94% of them seen just once. The sample consisted of T cells isolated from PBMCs. All receptors derive from a human donor in good health. Both conserved end residues are part of each CDR3. A D gene is named only where the DNA matches it firmly. The size field is filled for only some rows; it gives once, few, many or a size class.

d_call,j_call,clone_size,v_call,cdr3_nt,cdr3_aa
TRBD1,TRBJ1-2,once,TRBV2,TGTGCCAGCGCGGCACAGGGGGCTTACTATGGCTACACCTTC,CASAAQGAYYGYTF
TRBD1,TRBJ1-4,-,TRBV27,TGTGCCAGCAGCTCCCTCGGGGACAGGGTTAATGAAAAACTGTTTTTT,CASSSLGDRVNEKLFF
-,TRBJ2-1,-,TRBV28,TGTGCCAGCAGTGAACCCTTAAGATGGGAGAGCTCCTACAATGAGCAGTTCTTC,CASSEPLRWESSYNEQFF
TRBD2,TRBJ2-1,-,TRBV7-3,TGTGCCAGCAGCTTAACGTCCGGGGGGAGTCTATCTGGGCAGTTCTTC,CASSLTSGGSLSGQFF
TRBD2,TRBJ2-7,-,TRBV7-9,TGTGCCAGCAGCTTCGCTAGCGGGGCCTACGAGCAGTACTTC,CASSFASGAYEQYF
TRBD1,TRBJ1-2,-,TRBV25-1,TGTGCCAGCAGTGAATTTGGGACAGGGTCTCGTTTCTATGGCTACACCTTC,CASSEFGTGSRFYGYTF
-,TRBJ2-5,-,TRBV28,TGTGCCAGCAGCGCAACACAGGGTTTGCAAGAGACCCAGTACTTC,CASSATQGLQETQYF
TRBD1,TRBJ1-2,-,TRBV5-1,TGCGCCAGCAGCTCGAAAACGAACATGGGACAGGGGGTCTATGGCTACACCTTC,CASSSKTNMGQGVYGYTF
TRBD1,TRBJ2-7,-,TRBV5-6,TGTGCCAGCCTTCCGAACCCCGGGACAGGCGAGCAGTACTTC,CASLPNPGTGEQYF
-,TRBJ1-2,-,TRBV5-1,TGCGCCAGCAGCGGACAGTCGATAACTAACTATGGCTACACCTTC,CASSGQSITNYGYTF
-,TRBJ2-4,-,TRBV4-1,TGCGCCAGCAGCCAAGTTCAGTTACCCAAAAACATTCAGTACTTC,CASSQVQLPKNIQYF
-,TRBJ2-5,-,TRBV6-1,TGTGCCAGCATCAGGTTTGGGGAGACCCAGTACTTC,CASIRFGETQYF
-,TRBJ2-1,-,TRBV10-3,TGTGCCATCAAGGGGATATATTCGGATGAGCAGTTCTTC,CAIKGIYSDEQFF
TRBD1,TRBJ1-1,-,TRBV19,TGTGCCAGTAGCATACAGGGGGCCGACACTGAAGCTTTCTTT,CASSIQGADTEAFF
TRBD1,TRBJ1-4,-,TRBV27,TGTGCCAGCAGTTCGATAGGACAGGGAGGGTGGGCTAATGAAAAACTGTTTTTT,CASSSIGQGGWANEKLFF
-,TRBJ2-1,-,TRBV7-2,TGTGCCAGCAGCTCCCACCCTCAATACAGGGTAGGATACAATGAGCAGTTCTTC,CASSSHPQYRVGYNEQFF
TRBD2,TRBJ2-1,-,TRBV19,TGTGCCAGTAGTGGAAGACTAGCGGGAGAATCGGGTGATGAGCAGTTCTTC,CASSGRLAGESGDEQFF
-,TRBJ1-2,-,TRBV30,TGTGCCTGGACAGGGAGGACTAACTATGGCTACACCTTC,CAWTGRTNYGYTF
-,TRBJ2-1,-,TRBV25-1,TGTGCCAGCAGTGAATCCGTCCGCTCCTACAATGAGCAGTTCTTC,CASSESVRSYNEQFF
-,TRBJ2-1,-,TRBV14,TGTGCCAGCAGCCAAGGGGTTTGGGCGGGAACTAACCACTACAATGAGCAGTTCTTC,CASSQGVWAGTNHYNEQFF
-,TRBJ1-5,once,TRBV5-1,TGCGCCAGCAGCTTGGGGGGGCAAGGCAATCAGCCCCAGCATTTT,CASSLGGQGNQPQHF
TRBD1,TRBJ2-1,once,TRBV18,TGTGCCAGCTCACCCAGGCAAGGGACAGGGGGCTCGGATGAGCAGTTCTTC,CASSPRQGTGGSDEQFF
TRBD1,TRBJ1-5,-,TRBV27,TGTGCCAGCAGTCCCCGACAGGGGCCTTATAGCAATCAGCCCCAGCATTTT,CASSPRQGPYSNQPQHF
-,TRBJ1-3,-,TRBV2,TGTGCCAGCAGTGAGCAGGGCCTCTCTGGAAACACCATATATTTT,CASSEQGLSGNTIYF
TRBD2,TRBJ2-3,-,TRBV19,TGTGCCAGTAGTGTTATTATGGGGGGCGTACTAGCGGGAGAGCAATACACAGATACGCAGTATTTT,CASSVIMGGVLAGEQYTDTQYF
TRBD1,TRBJ2-5,-,TRBV28,TGTGCCAGCAGCGGACCCCGGGACAGCCAAGAGACCCAGTACTTC,CASSGPRDSQETQYF
TRBD1,TRBJ1-6,-,TRBV6-4,TGTGCCAGCAGCTACCAGGGGGAATCACCCCTCCACTTT,CASSYQGESPLHF
TRBD2,TRBJ2-3,-,TRBV5-1,TGCGCCAGCAGCTTGAAACTAGCGGGGGCCACAGATACGCAGTATTTT,CASSLKLAGATDTQYF
TRBD1,TRBJ2-7,-,TRBV6-5,TGTGCCAGCAGTTACTCGAGACAGGGGACCTTGGAGCAGTACTTC,CASSYSRQGTLEQYF
-,TRBJ2-3,-,TRBV6-1,TGTGCCAGCCCGGGGGGCACAGATACGCAGTATTTT,CASPGGTDTQYF
-,TRBJ1-2,-,TRBV19,TGTGCCAGTAGAGGAGCGGGGGGCTACACCTTC,CASRGAGGYTF
-,TRBJ2-1,-,TRBV25-1,TGTGCCAGCAGTGAACCAATACTCAGAACAGGGGAGGTCCATGAGCAGTTCTTC,CASSEPILRTGEVHEQFF
TRBD1,TRBJ1-1,-,TRBV19,TGTGCCAGTAGTATCCTGAGGACAGGGGGCCGGGACACTGAAGCTTTCTTT,CASSILRTGGRDTEAFF
TRBD2,TRBJ2-7,-,TRBV9,TGTGCCAGCAGCGTGGGCGTCGGGACTAGCTCCTACGAGCAGTACTTC,CASSVGVGTSSYEQYF
-,TRBJ2-7,-,TRBV14,TGTGCCAGCAGCCAAGTAGGGGTTGGCAGGACACGCTACGAGCAGTACTTC,CASSQVGVGRTRYEQYF
-,TRBJ1-2,-,TRBV6-1,TGTGCCAGCAGTCTAACAGGGAACTATGGCTACACCTTC,CASSLTGNYGYTF
-,TRBJ2-7,once,TRBV6-5,TGTGCCAGCAGAAATACGCTAGGCGGAAGCTACGAGCAGTACTTC,CASRNTLGGSYEQYF
TRBD1,TRBJ1-1,-,TRBV18,TGTGCCAGCTCACCAAGCAGGGGGAGGAACACTGAAGCTTTCTTT,CASSPSRGRNTEAFF
-,TRBJ1-2,-,TRBV27,TGTGCCAGCAAGGTTCAAACAGCTAAAGATGGCTACACCTTC,CASKVQTAKDGYTF
-,TRBJ2-4,-,TRBV19,TGTGCCAGTAACCAGGGGCTGAACATTCAGTACTTC,CASNQGLNIQYF
-,TRBJ2-2,-,TRBV28,TGTGCCAGCACTCTAGAGGTTACCGGGGAGCTGTTTTTT,CASTLEVTGELFF
-,TRBJ1-5,-,TRBV19,TGTGCCAGTAGTGCGATAAAAAATCAGCCCCAGCATTTT,CASSAIKNQPQHF
TRBD1,TRBJ2-7,-,TRBV11-3,TGTGCCAGCAGCTTAGGTACAGGGGGCGGTTACGAGCAGTACTTC,CASSLGTGGGYEQYF
TRBD1,TRBJ1-5,-,TRBV9,TGTGCCAGCAGCTCCCGGACAGGGGACCCCCAGCATTTT,CASSSRTGDPQHF